Following are 20 T cell receptor beta chains from one sample sequenced in a study of blood T cell repertoires in COVID-19. Assay used: immunoSEQ multiplex PCR; TCRdb lists only in-frame clones, some missing. The sample includes 95,000 to 150,000 clones, around three quarters of them seen just once. The sequenced sample was peripheral blood. The receptors originated from a man in his forties with active or convalescent COVID-19.

V usage is TRBV7-2 and J usage is TRBJ1-2, with D tentatively TRBD1 (6 bases). Germline loops: CDR1 SGHTA, CDR2 FQGNSA. The CDR3 has 14 residues. V shed 5 bases and J shed 2 bases, with 12 bases lying between them. The CDR3: CASSLDRQNYGYTF. CDR3 in DNA: TGTGCCAGCAGCCTGGACAGACAGAACTATGGCTACACCTTC.

The chain recombines TRBV19 with TRBJ2-7; TRBD1 matches 9 bases. Germline values: CDR1 LNHDA, CDR2 SQIVND (reference sequence). The CDR3 covers 15 residues. Trimming cost V 11 bases and J 3 bases; bases outside gene matches: 14. The CDR3 region is CASSGVGTGFYEQYF. CDR3 in DNA: TGTGCCTCCTCCGGAGTTGGGACAGGGTTCTACGAGCAGTACTTC.

The chain carries TRBV28 and TRBJ2-2, with 7 bases aligning to TRBD1. After removal of 11 bases from V and 3 bases from J, the junction contained 9 bases not matched to a gene. Germline V lookup: CDR1 MDHEN, CDR2 SYDVKM. The CDR3 runs to 14 residues. As DNA, the CDR3 is TGTGCCGTGAACAGGGGACCCTACACCGGGGAGCTGTTTTTT. It specifies CAVNRGPYTGELFF.

This clone came up once. The chain is built from TRBV7-9 and TRBJ1-2; 7 nucleotides line up with TRBD1. The CDR3 runs to 14 residues. J lost 4 bases, V lost 5 bases, and 7 bases had no gene match. CDR1 is SEHNR and CDR2 is FQNEAQ in the germline V gene (reference sequence). The CDR3 coding sequence is TGTGCCAGCAGCCCGTCCGGGACAGTCTATGGCTACACCTTC. Translation: CASSPSGTVYGYTF.

This chain uses TRBV3-1 (or the pseudogene TRBV3-2) with TRBJ1-1; a weak D match, TRBD1 (6 bases). V was clipped by 3 bases and J by 4 bases, with 21 bases between them. This CDR3 contains 17 residues. Per the germline V gene, CDR1 is LGHDT and CDR2 is YNNKEL (reference sequence). The CDR3: CASSHITTGDTATEAFF. The CDR3 nucleotides read TGTGCCAGCAGCCATATCACGACAGGTGATACGGCCACTGAAGCTTTCTTT.

V and J are TRBV24-1 and TRBJ2-3; possibly TRBD1 for D (5 bases). Germline V gene sequence: CDR1 KGHDR, CDR2 SFDVKD. With 5 bases removed from V and 3 bases from J, the gap between germline ends came to 5 bases. There are 12 residues in the CDR3. The CDR3 region has the DNA TGTGCCACCAGTGGGACAACAGATACGCAGTATTTT. Protein: CATSGTTDTQYF.

The J gene is TRBJ2-2, the V gene TRBV19; 7 bases match TRBD1. After removal of 4 bases from V and 4 bases from J, the junction contained 15 bases not matched to a gene. This CDR3 has 18 amino acids. Germline loops: CDR1 LNHDA, CDR2 SQIVND (reference sequence). The CDR3 DNA is TGTGCCAGTAGTACAAGAAGGACAGGACGGGTAGGCACCGGGGAGCTGTTTTTT. Translating it yields CASSTRRTGRVGTGELFF.

The rearrangement joins TRBV5-5 to TRBJ2-3; D ambiguous. The CDR3 runs to 16 residues. The germline gives CDR1 SGHKS, CDR2 YYEKEE (reference sequence). The V end lost 4 bases, the J end lost 2 bases, and 17 bases lay between the germline ends. The CDR3 DNA reads as TGTGCCAGCAGCCGCACCGGAGCGCCCATCACAGATACGCAGTATTTT. The encoded protein is CASSRTGAPITDTQYF.

This clone was picked up a small number of times. The rearrangement uses TRBV7-2 and TRBJ2-7; 8 bases fit TRBD2. Trimming at V came to 4 bases and at J to 5 bases, leaving 10 bases not matched to a gene. This CDR3 spans 15 amino acids. Germline CDR1 reads SGHTA; CDR2 reads FQGNSA. This CDR3 reads CASSSPSGRVNEQYF. CDR3 DNA: TGTGCCAGCAGCTCCCCAAGCGGGAGAGTCAACGAGCAGTACTTC.

In this sample, this clone turned up a few times. The chain carries TRBV21-1 and TRBJ1-1. TRBV21-1 corresponds to a pseudogene. CDR3 size: 14 residues. CDR3 amino acids: CASSKAKEPRGAFF. The CDR3 coding sequence is TGTGCCAGCAGCAAAGCAAAGGAGCCCCGAGGGGCTTTCTTT.

This chain uses TRBV6-5 with TRBJ2-3; 7 bases are shared with TRBD2. The germline V gene encodes CDR1 MNHEY and CDR2 SVGAGI. CDR3 length: 15 amino acids. Trimming at V came to 6 bases and at J to 0 bases, leaving 6 bases not matched to a gene. Here the CDR3 DNA reads TGTGCCAGCAGCCCCCCTAGCGGCAGCACAGATACGCAGTATTTT. It encodes CASSPPSGSTDTQYF.

The chain employs TRBV9 and TRBJ2-5; D gene unclear. Germline CDR1 and CDR2: SGDLS and YYNGEE. The CDR3 totals 13 residues. Trimming took off 4 bases at V and 5 bases at J, with 12 bases between the two ends. CDR3 nucleotide sequence: TGTGCCAGCAGCTCCCCCTCTTCTGAGACCCAGTACTTC. Its protein is CASSSPSSETQYF.

The DNA of the CDR3 is TGTGCCAGTAGTAAACAGGGGGTCTACGAGCAGTACTTC. Amino acid sequence: CASSKQGVYEQYF. V usage is TRBV19 and J usage is TRBJ2-7; TRBD1 matches 8 bases. There are 13 residues in the CDR3. Losses at the gene ends were 4 bases for V and 3 bases for J; bases not matched to a gene: 2. Germline lookup yields CDR1 LNHDA and CDR2 SQIVND (reference sequence). Variable domain in full (rest from reference TRBV19 and TRBJ2-7): DGGITQSPKYLFRKEGQNVTLSCEQNLNHDAMYWYRQDPGQGLRLIYYSQIVNDFQKGDIAEGYSVSREKKESFPLTVTSAQKNPTAFYLCASSKQGVYEQYFGPGTRLTVT.

The chain carries TRBV19 and TRBJ2-2; tentative D call: TRBD2 (5 bases). This CDR3 spans 15 amino acids. Germline V gene sequence: CDR1 LNHDA, CDR2 SQIVND (reference sequence). The germline V and J ends were trimmed by 0 bases and 5 bases, with 10 bases remaining between them. In DNA form, the CDR3 reads TGTGCCAGTAGTATAGAAGGGCGAGGGACCGGGGAGCTGTTTTTT. Translating it yields CASSIEGRGTGELFF.

The gene calls are TRBV5-1 and TRBJ1-2, with D maybe TRBD1 (5 bases). The CDR3 extends over 15 amino acids. Looked up from germline, CDR1 is SGHRS and CDR2 is YFSETQ. V lost 4 bases to trimming and J lost 8 bases, with 21 bases between them. The chain's CDR3 is CASSPGLYRLNGYTF. The DNA for the CDR3 is TGCGCCAGCAGCCCCGGACTATACAGGTTGAACGGCTACACCTTC.

The rearrangement joins TRBV7-9 to TRBJ1-2; no clear D gene. Germline CDR1 reads SEHNR; CDR2 reads FQNEAQ (reference sequence). The CDR3 is 14 amino acids. V was trimmed by 5 bases and J by 7 bases, leaving 17 bases between them. The CDR3 loop is CASSPDPAGVGYTF. CDR3 coding DNA: TGTGCCAGCAGCCCCGACCCGGCGGGCGTTGGCTACACCTTC.

The chain is built from TRBV7-3 and TRBJ1-6; 7 bases fit TRBD1. V shed 5 bases, J shed 8 bases, and the junction held 3 bases outside the gene matches. The CDR3 loop spans 13 amino acids. In germline, CDR1 is SGHTA, CDR2 FQGTGA. The CDR3 spells CASSTDRDSPLHF. The CDR3 DNA reads as TGTGCCAGCAGCACCGACAGGGATTCACCCCTCCACTTT.

The V gene is TRBV19, the J gene TRBJ1-4; 9 bases align to TRBD1. The V gene end was trimmed by 5 bases and the J gene end by 9 bases; junction bases not matched to a gene: 4. Looked up from germline, CDR1 is LNHDA and CDR2 is SQIVND (reference sequence). The CDR3 totals 13 residues. CDR3 residues: CASSQDRGQKLFF. The CDR3 bases are TGTGCCAGTAGTCAGGACAGGGGACAAAAACTGTTTTTT.

The chain links TRBV3-1 (or the pseudogene TRBV3-2) to TRBJ2-5; 9 bases line up with TRBD1. Trimming at V came to 5 bases and at J to 5 bases, leaving 12 bases not matched to a gene. The germline V gene encodes CDR1 LGHDT and CDR2 YNNKEL (reference sequence). CDR3 size: 16 residues. The CDR3 spells CASSYPGTGRGETQYF. CDR3 DNA: TGTGCCAGCAGCTACCCGGGGACAGGGCGAGGGGAGACCCAGTACTTC.

This chain joins TRBV7-3 and TRBJ2-3; tentatively, D is TRBD1 (7 bases). Germline CDR1 is SGHTA and CDR2 is FQGTGA. This CDR3 has 15 residues. The V and J ends lost 2 bases and 1 base respectively, with 10 bases between them. CDR3 bases: TGTGCCAGCAGCTTACAGGGGGGAGGCACAGATACGCAGTATTTT. Amino acid sequence: CASSLQGGGTDTQYF.